The 22 T cell receptor beta chains below come from one sample, sequenced in a study of STAT3 mutations in large granular lymphocyte leukemia. Notes on the study in general: At least one immunodominant TCR beta clonotype appeared in every T-cell large granular lymphocyte leukemia patient.

The method was immunoSEQ multiplex PCR; TCRdb's version includes in-frame clones alone and lacks a portion of them. The sample includes fewer than 20,000 clones, around four fifths of them seen just once. These receptors' antigens are unknown. The sequencing sample was made of peripheral blood mononuclear cells. Receptors were obtained from a man aged 45 to 65 with T-cell large granular lymphocyte leukemia. Some clones in this sample may be carry-over from other donors' samples.

V usage is TRBV5-1 and J usage is TRBJ2-2; perhaps TRBD2 as D (6 bases). This CDR3 has 16 amino acids. Deletions cut 4 bases from V and 4 bases from J, with 17 bases between. From germline, CDR1 is SGHRS and CDR2 YFSETQ. The CDR3: CASSLQAGQVTGELFF. The CDR3 DNA follows: TGCGCCAGCAGCCTTCAGGCGGGGCAGGTCACCGGGGAGCTGTTTTTT. The full variable domain, completed using reference TRBV5-1 and TRBJ2-2, is KAGVTQTPRYLIKTRGQQVTLSCSPISGHRSVSWYQQTPGQGLQFLFEYFSETQRNKGNFPGRFSGRQFSNSRSEMNVSTLELGDSALYLCASSLQAGQVTGELFFGEGSRLTVL.

The chain has TRBV5-1 and TRBJ2-2; no firm D call. V gave up 4 bases and J gave up 1 base, with 8 bases separating them. CDR3 length: 14 residues. Germline V gene lookup returns CDR1 SGHRS and CDR2 YFSETQ. CDR3 protein: CASSTTRNTGELFF. The CDR3 DNA reads TGCGCCAGCAGCACCACGAGGAACACCGGGGAGCTGTTTTTT.

This chain uses TRBV11-2 with TRBJ1-2; maybe TRBD1 (5 bases). V was pared by 0 bases and J by 8 bases, with 16 bases between. Germline CDR1 is SGHAT and CDR2 is FQNNGV. The CDR3 has 15 residues. The CDR3 is CASSLEGSPTGGYTF. CDR3 nucleotides: TGTGCCAGCAGCTTAGAGGGCAGCCCTACAGGAGGCTACACCTTC.

This chain joins TRBV7-9 and TRBJ2-7, with D unclear. Trimming cost V 7 bases and J 1 base, with 14 bases left between them. Germline V gene sequence: CDR1 SEHNR, CDR2 FQNEAQ (reference sequence). CDR3 length: 14 residues. CDR3 in DNA: TGTGCCAGCAATATTGGAGCAGCTTCCTACGAGCAGTACTTC. This translates into CASNIGAASYEQYF.

This sequence joins TRBV15 and TRBJ2-5; TRBD2 is a possible D gene (6 bases). In germline, CDR1 is LNHNV, CDR2 YYDKDF (reference sequence). The CDR3 loop spans 15 amino acids. Trimming pared 1 base from V and 4 bases from J, leaving 13 bases between. The CDR3: CATSRGGDWRETQYF. The CDR3 coding sequence is TGTGCCACCAGCAGAGGAGGGGACTGGAGAGAGACCCAGTACTTC.

This clone occurred a few times. This sequence joins TRBV30 and TRBJ1-2; 7 bases align to TRBD1. The CDR3 contains 12 residues. Per the germline V gene, CDR1 is GTSNPN and CDR2 is SVGIG (reference sequence). The V segment lost 5 bases and the J segment 6 bases; nucleotides outside the gene matches: 6. CDR3 in amino acids: CAWATGVDGYTF. DNA of the CDR3: TGTGCCTGGGCCACAGGGGTAGATGGCTACACCTTC. Full variable domain (remainder filled in from reference TRBV30 and TRBJ1-2): SQTIHQWPATLVQPVGSPLSLECTVEGTSNPNLYWYRQAAGRGLQLLFYSVGIGQISSEVPQNLSASRPQDRQFILSSKKLLLSDSGFYLCAWATGVDGYTFGSGTRLTVV.

The chain uses TRBV11-2 and TRBJ2-5; 10 nucleotides align to TRBD1. There are 14 residues in the CDR3. The ends lost 5 bases at V and 7 bases at J; junction bases unmatched: 7. Per germline, CDR1 SGHAT and CDR2 FQNNGV. The CDR3 sequence: CASSTRDRGMTQYF. CDR3 nucleotides: TGTGCCAGCAGCACCCGGGACAGGGGAATGACCCAGTACTTC.

The J gene is TRBJ1-6, the V gene TRBV7-6, with D perhaps matching TRBD1 (5 bases). Germline V gene data show CDR1 as SGHVS and CDR2 as FNYEAQ. The CDR3 spans 17 residues. The ends were cut back, 1 base at V and 8 bases at J, with 18 bases in the middle. The CDR3 spells CASSLGSLGQGDSPLHF. In nucleotides, the CDR3 is TGTGCCAGCAGCTTAGGAAGTTTAGGGCAGGGCGATTCACCCCTCCACTTT.

The rearrangement uses TRBV19 and TRBJ2-2, with D possibly being TRBD1 (6 bases). The V end was cut by 1 base, the J end by 5 bases, with 11 bases between. This CDR3 is 15 amino acids long. Germline-derived CDR1 and CDR2 are LNHDA and SQIVND (reference sequence). DNA for the CDR3: TGTGCCAGTAGTATAGTCACAGGGCTGACCGGGGAGCTGTTTTTT. Translation gives CASSIVTGLTGELFF. Together with reference TRBV19 and TRBJ2-2, the CDR3 gives the full variable domain: DGGITQSPKYLFRKEGQNVTLSCEQNLNHDAMYWYRQDPGQGLRLIYYSQIVNDFQKGDIAEGYSVSREKKESFPLTVTSAQKNPTAFYLCASSIVTGLTGELFFGEGSRLTVL.

The chain carries TRBV5-1 and TRBJ1-1; D remains unclear. Germline-derived CDR1 and CDR2 are SGHRS and YFSETQ. The V and J ends lost 0 bases and 4 bases respectively, with 7 bases between them. The CDR3 extends over 13 amino acids. The CDR3 nucleotides read TGCGCCAGCAGCTTGGTGGTAGGCACTGAAGCTTTCTTT. Translation gives CASSLVVGTEAFF.

The gene calls are TRBV19 and TRBJ2-3, with 7 nucleotides matching TRBD1. The CDR3 length is 15 residues. The germline V gene has CDR1 LNHDA and CDR2 SQIVND (reference sequence). Trimming at V came to 5 bases and at J to 0 bases, leaving 5 bases not matched to a gene. CDR3 protein: CASSSLTGSTDTQYF. The CDR3, as DNA: TGTGCCAGTAGTTCTCTGACAGGGAGCACAGATACGCAGTATTTT. The full variable domain, its missing parts supplied by reference TRBV19 and TRBJ2-3, is DGGITQSPKYLFRKEGQNVTLSCEQNLNHDAMYWYRQDPGQGLRLIYYSQIVNDFQKGDIAEGYSVSREKKESFPLTVTSAQKNPTAFYLCASSSLTGSTDTQYFGPGTRLTVL.

The J gene is TRBJ2-2, the V gene TRBV5-1, with a weak D call TRBD2 (5 bases). The CDR3 sequence is 13 residues long. Trimming pared 4 bases from V and 1 base from J, leaving 5 bases between. From germline, CDR1 is SGHRS and CDR2 YFSETQ. Here the CDR3 reads CASSEGNTGELFF. The CDR3 nucleotides read TGCGCCAGCAGCGAGGGGAACACCGGGGAGCTGTTTTTT.

V gene TRBV19 combines with J gene TRBJ2-7, with D unresolved. Germline V CDR1 and CDR2: LNHDA, SQIVND (reference sequence). Trimming removed 3 bases at V and 0 bases at J, with 12 bases between. This CDR3 region has 15 residues. The CDR3 spells CASSIGRSYSYEQYF. In DNA, the CDR3 is TGTGCCAGTAGTATTGGCAGGTCTTACTCCTACGAGCAGTACTTC.

The J gene is TRBJ2-7, the V gene TRBV18; no clear D. The CDR3 extends over 12 amino acids. CDR1 is KGHSH, CDR2 LQKENI, per germline. Deletions cut 1 base from V and 0 bases from J, with 1 base between. CDR3 DNA sequence: TGTGCCAGCTCACCACACTCCTACGAGCAGTACTTC. Encoded protein: CASSPHSYEQYF.

This chain links TRBV11-2 with TRBJ2-7; possibly TRBD2 for D (5 bases). Looked up from germline, CDR1 is SGHAT and CDR2 is FQNNGV. This CDR3 is built from 17 residues. V dropped 5 bases and J dropped 0 bases, with 20 bases sitting between them. CDR3 coding DNA: TGTGCCAGCAGCGAAACTTATAGGCTAGCTCTCTCCTACGAGCAGTACTTC. Translating gives CASSETYRLALSYEQYF.

The V gene is TRBV2, the J gene TRBJ2-3; 9 nucleotides match TRBD1. Germline trimming cut 6 bases from V and 4 bases from J; bases unmatched to any gene: 8. The CDR3 covers 15 residues. Germline assignment: CDR1 SNHLY and CDR2 FYNNEI. The DNA for the CDR3 is TGTGCCAGCAGCGCGGACAGGGGTGGCGCAGATACGCAGTATTTT. This gives the protein CASSADRGGADTQYF.

The V gene is TRBV9, the J gene TRBJ1-2; D unclear. The CDR3 covers 15 residues. V was clipped by 0 bases and J by 7 bases, with 16 bases between them. CDR1 is SGDLS, CDR2 YYNGEE, per germline. The chain's CDR3 is CASSVGGIREGGYTF. CDR3 DNA sequence: TGTGCCAGCAGCGTAGGGGGTATACGAGAAGGTGGCTACACCTTC.

The V gene is TRBV11-1, the J gene TRBJ2-1; TRBD2 matches 15 bases. The J segment lost 4 bases and the V segment lost 3 bases, leaving 4 bases of the junction unmatched. This CDR3 is 17 amino acids long. The germline V gene encodes CDR1 SGHAT and CDR2 FQDESV (reference sequence). The CDR3: CASSFGTSGRFYNEQFF. The CDR3, as DNA: TGTGCCAGCAGCTTTGGGACTAGCGGGAGGTTTTACAATGAGCAGTTCTTC. The full variable domain, in which reference TRBV11-1 and TRBJ2-1 provide the parts outside the CDR3, is EAEVAQSPRYKITEKSQAVAFWCDPISGHATLYWYRQILGQGPELLVQFQDESVVDDSQLPKDRFSAERLKGVDSTLKIQPAELGDSAMYLCASSFGTSGRFYNEQFFGPGTRLTVL.

The chain couples TRBV13 to TRBJ2-1; 10 bases agree with TRBD2. The CDR3 extends over 18 amino acids. The J segment lost 10 bases and the V segment lost 0 bases, leaving 15 bases of the junction unmatched. CDR1 is PRHDT, CDR2 FYEKMQ, per germline (reference sequence). CDR3 DNA: TGTGCCAGCAGCTTAGGCAAAGATTCGGCTAGCGGGAGTAAGGAGCAGTTCTTC. Protein product: CASSLGKDSASGSKEQFF.

The J gene is TRBJ2-1, the V gene TRBV4-2; 9 bases are a match to TRBD1. V shed 6 bases, J shed 7 bases, and the junction held 1 base outside the gene matches. The CDR3 extends over 12 amino acids. Germline assignment: CDR1 LGHNA and CDR2 YNFKEQ. The CDR3 loop is CASRDRGNEQFF. DNA for the CDR3: TGTGCCAGCAGAGACAGGGGGAATGAGCAGTTCTTC.

DNA for the CDR3: TGTGCCAGCAGCTTTCCGCCACTAAAACAGGGAGGAGAGACCCAGTACTTC. Its protein product is CASSFPPLKQGGETQYF. V usage is TRBV7-9 and J usage is TRBJ2-5, with D tentatively TRBD1 or TRBD2 (6 bases each). Germline V gene lookup returns CDR1 SEHNR and CDR2 FQNEAQ (reference sequence). This CDR3 is 17 amino acids long. Trimming cost V 3 bases and J 4 bases, with 21 bases left between them.

The chain has TRBV5-1 and TRBJ1-5; TRBD1 matches 10 bases. V shed 3 bases and J 4 bases; nucleotides not matched to a gene: 4. This CDR3 comprises 15 residues. Germline V CDR1 and CDR2: SGHRS, YFSETQ. The CDR3 DNA is TGCGCCAGCAGCTGGGGGACAGGGGAAAATCAGCCCCAGCATTTT. Amino acid sequence: CASSWGTGENQPQHF.